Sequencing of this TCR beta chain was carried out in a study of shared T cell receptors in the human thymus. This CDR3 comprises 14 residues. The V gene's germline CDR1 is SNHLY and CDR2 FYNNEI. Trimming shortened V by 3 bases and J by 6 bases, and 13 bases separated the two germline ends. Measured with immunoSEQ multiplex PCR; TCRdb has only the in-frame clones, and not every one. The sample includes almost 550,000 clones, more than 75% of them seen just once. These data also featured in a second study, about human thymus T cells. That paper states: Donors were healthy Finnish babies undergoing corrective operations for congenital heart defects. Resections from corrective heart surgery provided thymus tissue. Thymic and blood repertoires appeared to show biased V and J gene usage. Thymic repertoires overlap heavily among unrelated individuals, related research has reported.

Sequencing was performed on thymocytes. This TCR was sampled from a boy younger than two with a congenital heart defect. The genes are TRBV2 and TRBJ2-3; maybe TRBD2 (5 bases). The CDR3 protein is CASSDGELSDTQYF. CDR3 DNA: TGTGCCAGCAGTGACGGGGAGTTATCGGATACGCAGTATTTT.